The T cell receptor beta chain described here comes from a study of T cells in Graves' hyperthyroidism and ophthalmopathy. The investigators amplified TCR beta CDR3 regions from RNA transcripts. When the TCR CDR3 underwent first-round RT-PCR, the HTBI primer set was used. TCRdb reprocessed the multiplex PCR reads with MiXCR, giving one entry per CDR3 protein. The sample has some 500,000 distinct CDR3 sequences; 13% to 15% are singletons. Trimming left V 1 base short and J 1 base short, with 9 bases between. The CDR3 is 15 amino acids. The table lists this clonotype with many counts. The chain is built from TRBV12-3 or TRBV12-4 and TRBJ2-3; the D is unclear. The origin of this receptor is a woman aged 18-29 years with Graves' hyperthyroidism. Sequenced material: blood. The CDR3 nucleotides read TGTGCCAGCAGTTTAGAAGGGCGGTGCACAGATACGCAGTATTTT. Its protein product is CASSLEGRCTDTQYF.